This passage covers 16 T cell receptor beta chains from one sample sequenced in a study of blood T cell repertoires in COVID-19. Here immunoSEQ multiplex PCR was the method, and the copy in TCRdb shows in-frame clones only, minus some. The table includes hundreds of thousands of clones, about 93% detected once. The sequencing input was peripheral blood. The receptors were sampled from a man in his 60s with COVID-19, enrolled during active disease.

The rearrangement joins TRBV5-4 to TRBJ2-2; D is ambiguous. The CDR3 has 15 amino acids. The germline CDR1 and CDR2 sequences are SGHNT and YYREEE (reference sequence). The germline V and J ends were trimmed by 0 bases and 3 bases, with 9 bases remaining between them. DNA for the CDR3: TGTGCCAGCAGCTTGGACGACGGAGACACCGGGGAGCTGTTTTTT. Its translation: CASSLDDGDTGELFF.

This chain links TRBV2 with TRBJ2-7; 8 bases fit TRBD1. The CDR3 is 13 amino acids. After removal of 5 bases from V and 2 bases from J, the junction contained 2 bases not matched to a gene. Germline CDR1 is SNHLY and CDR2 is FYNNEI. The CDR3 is CASSNRGTYEQYF. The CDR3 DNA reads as TGTGCCAGCAGTAACAGGGGGACCTACGAGCAGTACTTC.

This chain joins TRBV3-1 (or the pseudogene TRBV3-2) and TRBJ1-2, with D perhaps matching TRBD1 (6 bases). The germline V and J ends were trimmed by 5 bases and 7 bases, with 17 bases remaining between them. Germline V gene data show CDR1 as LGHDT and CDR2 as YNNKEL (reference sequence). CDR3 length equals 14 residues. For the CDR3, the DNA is TGTGCCAGCAGCTATACAGGGTCTACGTCTGGCTACACCTTC. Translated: CASSYTGSTSGYTF.

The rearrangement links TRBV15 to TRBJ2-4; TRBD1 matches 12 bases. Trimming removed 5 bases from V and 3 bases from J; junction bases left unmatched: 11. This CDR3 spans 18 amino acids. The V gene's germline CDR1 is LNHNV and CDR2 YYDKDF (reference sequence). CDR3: CATSLRSGTGGRKNIQYF. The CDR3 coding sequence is TGTGCCACCAGCTTACGATCCGGGACAGGGGGCCGCAAAAACATTCAGTACTTC.

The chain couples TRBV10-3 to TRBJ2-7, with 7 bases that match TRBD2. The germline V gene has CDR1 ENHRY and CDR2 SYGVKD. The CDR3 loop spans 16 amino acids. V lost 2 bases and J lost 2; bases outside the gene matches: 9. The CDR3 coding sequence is TGTGCCATCAGTGAGGGCCTAGGGGCGGGGGCCTACGAGCAGTACTTC. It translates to CAISEGLGAGAYEQYF.

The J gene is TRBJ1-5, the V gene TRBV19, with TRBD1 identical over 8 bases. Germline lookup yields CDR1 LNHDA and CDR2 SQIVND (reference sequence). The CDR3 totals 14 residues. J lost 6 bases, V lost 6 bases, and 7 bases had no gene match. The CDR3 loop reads CASSPGGLGQPQHF. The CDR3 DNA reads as TGTGCCAGTAGCCCAGGGGGCCTCGGTCAGCCCCAGCATTTT.

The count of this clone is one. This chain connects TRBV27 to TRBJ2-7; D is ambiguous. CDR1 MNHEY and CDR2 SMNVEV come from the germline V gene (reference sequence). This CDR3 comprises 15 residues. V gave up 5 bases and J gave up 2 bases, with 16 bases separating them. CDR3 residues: CASSGLLGTAYEQYF. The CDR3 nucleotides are TGTGCCAGCAGTGGGCTATTAGGCACAGCCTACGAGCAGTACTTC.

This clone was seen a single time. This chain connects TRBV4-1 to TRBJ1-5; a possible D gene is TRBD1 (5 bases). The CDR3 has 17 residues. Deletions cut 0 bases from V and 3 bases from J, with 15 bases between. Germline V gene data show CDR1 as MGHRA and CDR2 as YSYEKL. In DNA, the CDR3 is TGCGCCAGCAGCCAAGAGACGGGAGGGGCTTCCAATCAGCCCCAGCATTTT. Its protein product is CASSQETGGASNQPQHF.

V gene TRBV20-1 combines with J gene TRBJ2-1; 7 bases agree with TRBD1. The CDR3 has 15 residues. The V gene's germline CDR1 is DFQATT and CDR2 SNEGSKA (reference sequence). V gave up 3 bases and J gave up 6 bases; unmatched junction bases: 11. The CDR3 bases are TGCAGTGCTAGTTATAGGGGGCAAGTCGGCAATGAGCAGTTCTTC. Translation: CSASYRGQVGNEQFF.

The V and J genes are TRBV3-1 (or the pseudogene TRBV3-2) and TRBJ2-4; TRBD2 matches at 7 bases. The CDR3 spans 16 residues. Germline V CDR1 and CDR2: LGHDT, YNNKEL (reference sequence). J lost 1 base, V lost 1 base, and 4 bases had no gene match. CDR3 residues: CASSQGGGSAKNIQYF. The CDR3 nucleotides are TGTGCCAGCAGCCAAGGGGGAGGGAGTGCCAAAAACATTCAGTACTTC.

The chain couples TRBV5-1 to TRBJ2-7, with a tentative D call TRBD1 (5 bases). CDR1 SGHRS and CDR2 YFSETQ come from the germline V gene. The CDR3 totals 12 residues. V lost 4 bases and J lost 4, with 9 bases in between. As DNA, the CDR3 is TGCGCCAGCAGCCCCCAGGGATACGAGCAGTACTTC. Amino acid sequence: CASSPQGYEQYF. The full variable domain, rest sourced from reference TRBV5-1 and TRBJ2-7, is KAGVTQTPRYLIKTRGQQVTLSCSPISGHRSVSWYQQTPGQGLQFLFEYFSETQRNKGNFPGRFSGRQFSNSRSEMNVSTLELGDSALYLCASSPQGYEQYFGPGTRLTVT.

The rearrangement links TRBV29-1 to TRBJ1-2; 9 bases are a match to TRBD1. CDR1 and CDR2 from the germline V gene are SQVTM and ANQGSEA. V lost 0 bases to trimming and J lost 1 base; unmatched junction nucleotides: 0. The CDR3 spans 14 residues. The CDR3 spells CSVEEGQGNYGYTF. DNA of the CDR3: TGCAGCGTTGAAGAGGGACAGGGTAACTATGGCTACACCTTC.

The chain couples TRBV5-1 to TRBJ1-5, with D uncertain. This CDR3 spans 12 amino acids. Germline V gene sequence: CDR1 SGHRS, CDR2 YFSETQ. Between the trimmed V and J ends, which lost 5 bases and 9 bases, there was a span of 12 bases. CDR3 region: CASSSSPWPQHF. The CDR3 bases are TGCGCCAGCAGTTCCTCTCCCTGGCCCCAGCATTTT.

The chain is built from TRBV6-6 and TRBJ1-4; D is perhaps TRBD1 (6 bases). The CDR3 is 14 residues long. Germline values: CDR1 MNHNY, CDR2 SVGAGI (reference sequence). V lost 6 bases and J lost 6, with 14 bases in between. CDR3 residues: CASSHTGLDEKLFF. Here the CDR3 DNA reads TGTGCCAGCAGCCACACAGGGCTAGATGAAAAACTGTTTTTT.

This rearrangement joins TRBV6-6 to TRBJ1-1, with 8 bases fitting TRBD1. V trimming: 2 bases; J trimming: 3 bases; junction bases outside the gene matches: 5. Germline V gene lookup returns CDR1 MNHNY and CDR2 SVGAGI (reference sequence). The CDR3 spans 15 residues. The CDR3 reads CASSYARTGHTEAFF. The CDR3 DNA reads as TGTGCCAGCAGTTACGCTCGGACAGGGCACACTGAAGCTTTCTTT.

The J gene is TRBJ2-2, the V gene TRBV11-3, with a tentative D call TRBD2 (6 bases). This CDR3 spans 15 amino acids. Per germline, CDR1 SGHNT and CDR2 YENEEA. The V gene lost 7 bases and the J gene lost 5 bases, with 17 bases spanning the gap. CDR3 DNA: TGTGCCAGCACCGCCGAGCGGGTTCGGACCGGGGAGCTGTTTTTT. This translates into CASTAERVRTGELFF.